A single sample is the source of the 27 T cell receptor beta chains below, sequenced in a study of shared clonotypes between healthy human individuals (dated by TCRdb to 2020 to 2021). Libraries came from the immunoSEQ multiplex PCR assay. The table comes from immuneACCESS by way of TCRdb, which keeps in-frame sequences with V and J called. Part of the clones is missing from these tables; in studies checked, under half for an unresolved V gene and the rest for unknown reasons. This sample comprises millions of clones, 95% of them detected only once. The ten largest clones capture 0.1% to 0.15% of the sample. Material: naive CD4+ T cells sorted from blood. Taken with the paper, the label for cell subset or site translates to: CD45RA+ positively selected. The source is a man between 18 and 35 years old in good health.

CDR3 sequence reads: CSVRMPGPGELFF. CDR3 DNA: TGCAGCGTTCGAATGCCGGGTCCCGGGGAGCTGTTTTTT. The chain recombines TRBV29-1 with TRBJ2-2; no firm D call. CDR3 length: 13 residues. The V end lost 5 bases, the J end lost 6 bases, and 13 bases lay between the germline ends. Germline V CDR1 and CDR2: SQVTM, ANQGSEA.

The DNA for the CDR3 is TGCGCCAGCAGCCTCCTCGAGCGCCTAGACAATGAGCAGTTCTTC. This codes for CASSLLERLDNEQFF. The rearrangement links TRBV5-1 to TRBJ2-1; unclear D gene. V lost 4 bases and J lost 5, with 16 bases in between. Germline V gene sequence: CDR1 SGHRS, CDR2 YFSETQ. CDR3 length: 15 amino acids.

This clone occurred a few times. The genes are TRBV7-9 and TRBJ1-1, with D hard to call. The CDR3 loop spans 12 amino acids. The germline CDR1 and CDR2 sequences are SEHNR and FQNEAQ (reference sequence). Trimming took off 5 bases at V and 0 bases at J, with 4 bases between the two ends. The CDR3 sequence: CASSEVNTEAFF. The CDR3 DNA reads TGTGCCAGCAGCGAGGTGAACACTGAAGCTTTCTTT.

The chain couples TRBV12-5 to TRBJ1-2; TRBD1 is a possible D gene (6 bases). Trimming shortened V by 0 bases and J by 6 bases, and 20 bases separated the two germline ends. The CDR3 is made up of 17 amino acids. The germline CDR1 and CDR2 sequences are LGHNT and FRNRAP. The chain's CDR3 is CASGLVSWGGRLNGYTF. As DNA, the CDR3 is TGTGCTAGTGGTTTGGTCTCTTGGGGGGGCCGGTTGAATGGCTACACCTTC.

The CDR3 DNA reads TGCGCCAGCAGATTCGACAGGAGCTCCTACGAGCAGTACTTC. Its protein is CASRFDRSSYEQYF. The rearrangement joins TRBV10-2 to TRBJ2-7; TRBD1 might be the D (6 bases). The CDR3 length is 14 residues. Between the trimmed V and J ends, which lost 6 bases and 0 bases, there was a span of 12 bases. CDR1 is WSHSY and CDR2 is SAAADI in the germline V gene.

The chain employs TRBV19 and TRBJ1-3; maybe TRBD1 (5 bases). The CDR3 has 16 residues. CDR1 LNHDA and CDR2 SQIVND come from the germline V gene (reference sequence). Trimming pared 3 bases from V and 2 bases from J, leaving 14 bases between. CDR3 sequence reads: CASSIGLGAAGNTIYF. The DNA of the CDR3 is TGTGCCAGTAGTATTGGGCTCGGGGCAGCTGGAAACACCATATATTTT.

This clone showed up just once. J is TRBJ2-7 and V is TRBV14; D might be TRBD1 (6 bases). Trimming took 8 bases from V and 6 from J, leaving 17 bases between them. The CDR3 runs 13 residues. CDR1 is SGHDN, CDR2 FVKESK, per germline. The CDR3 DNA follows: TGTGCCAGCTCGGGACACCTATCTGCCGAGCAGTACTTC. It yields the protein CASSGHLSAEQYF.

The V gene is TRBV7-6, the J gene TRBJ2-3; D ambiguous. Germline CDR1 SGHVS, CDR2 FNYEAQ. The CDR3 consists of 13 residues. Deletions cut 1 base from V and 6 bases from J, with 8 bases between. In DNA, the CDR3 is TGTGCCAGCAGCTTAGAGGCGCCCGATACGCAGTATTTT. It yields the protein CASSLEAPDTQYF.

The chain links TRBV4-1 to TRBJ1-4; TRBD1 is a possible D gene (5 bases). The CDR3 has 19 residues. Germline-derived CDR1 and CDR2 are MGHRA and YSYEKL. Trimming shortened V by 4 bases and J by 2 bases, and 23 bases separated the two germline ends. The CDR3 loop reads CASSPGGGQGGFTNEKLFF. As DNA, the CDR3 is TGCGCCAGCAGCCCGGGGGGAGGGCAGGGAGGGTTTACTAATGAAAAACTGTTTTTT.

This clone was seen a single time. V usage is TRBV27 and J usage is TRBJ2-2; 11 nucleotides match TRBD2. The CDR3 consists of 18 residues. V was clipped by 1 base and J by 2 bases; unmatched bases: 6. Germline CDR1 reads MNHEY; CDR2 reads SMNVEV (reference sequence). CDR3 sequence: CASSLYPRLAGNTGELFF. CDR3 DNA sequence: TGTGCCAGCAGTTTATACCCCAGACTAGCGGGAAACACCGGGGAGCTGTTTTTT.

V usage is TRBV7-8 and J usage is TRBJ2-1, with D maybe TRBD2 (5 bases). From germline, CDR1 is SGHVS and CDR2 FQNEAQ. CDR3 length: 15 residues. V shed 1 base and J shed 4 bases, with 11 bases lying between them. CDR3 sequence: CASSLGFSDYNEQFF. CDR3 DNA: TGTGCCAGCAGCTTAGGGTTTAGCGATTACAATGAGCAGTTCTTC. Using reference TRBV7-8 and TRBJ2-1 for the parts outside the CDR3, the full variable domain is GAGVSQSPRYKVAKRGQDVALRCDPISGHVSLFWYQQALGQGPEFLTYFQNEAQLDKSGLPSDRFFAERPEGSVSTLKIQRTQQEDSAVYLCASSLGFSDYNEQFFGPGTRLTVL.

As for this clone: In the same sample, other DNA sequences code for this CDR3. CDR3 nucleotide sequence: TGTGCCAGCAGTTACCGGGGTCGGACAGATACGCAGTATTTT. Translation: CASSYRGRTDTQYF. The J gene is TRBJ2-3, the V gene TRBV6-5; possible D gene TRBD2, 5 bases. CDR1 MNHEY and CDR2 SVGAGI come from the germline V gene. Trimming took 2 bases from V and 3 from J, leaving 9 bases between them. This CDR3 is 14 amino acids long.

The CDR3 is CASSLAGTGIYEQYF. The CDR3 bases are TGTGCCAGCAGCTTAGCCGGGACAGGAATATACGAGCAGTACTTC. The rearrangement joins TRBV11-2 to TRBJ2-7, with 8 bases lining up with TRBD1. Germline V lookup: CDR1 SGHAT, CDR2 FQNNGV. The junction had 6 bases not matched to a gene; V was cut back by 1 base and J by 4 bases. The CDR3 runs 15 residues.

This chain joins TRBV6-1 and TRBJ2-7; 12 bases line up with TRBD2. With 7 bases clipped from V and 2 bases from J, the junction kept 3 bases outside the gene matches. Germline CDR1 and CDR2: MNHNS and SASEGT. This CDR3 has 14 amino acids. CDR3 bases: TGTGCCAGCAATGGACTAGCGGGGACCTACGAGCAGTACTTC. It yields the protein CASNGLAGTYEQYF.

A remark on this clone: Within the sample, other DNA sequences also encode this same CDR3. CDR3 bases: TGTGCCAGCAGTTTAGTCCAGCTAGGAAACACCATATATTTT. It yields the protein CASSLVQLGNTIYF. The chain couples TRBV28 to TRBJ1-3; D remains unclear. The CDR3 length is 14 residues. Germline-derived CDR1 and CDR2 are MDHEN and SYDVKM. Between the trimmed V and J ends, which lost 2 bases and 4 bases, there was a span of 9 bases.

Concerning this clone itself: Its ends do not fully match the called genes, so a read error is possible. The CDR3 is CASSQGTQYF. CDR3 DNA sequence: TGTGCCAGTTCACAAGGGACCCAGTACTTC. V gene TRBV2 combines with J gene TRBJ2-5; D is ambiguous. Germline V gene data show CDR1 as SNHLY and CDR2 as FYNNEI. The CDR3 totals 10 residues.

The CDR3 spells CASSLGTYNQPQHF. CDR3 bases: TGTGCCAGCAGTTTAGGTACCTACAATCAGCCCCAGCATTTT. J is TRBJ1-5 and V is TRBV28; D unresolved. The CDR3 sequence is 14 residues long. V was clipped by 2 bases and J by 3 bases, with 8 bases between them. Germline V CDR1 and CDR2: MDHEN, SYDVKM. Filled out from reference TRBV28 and TRBJ1-5, the complete variable domain reads DVKVTQSSRYLVKRTGEKVFLECVQDMDHENMFWYRQDPGLGLRLIYFSYDVKMKEKGDIPEGYSVSREKKERFSLILESASTNQTSMYLCASSLGTYNQPQHFGDGTRLSIL.

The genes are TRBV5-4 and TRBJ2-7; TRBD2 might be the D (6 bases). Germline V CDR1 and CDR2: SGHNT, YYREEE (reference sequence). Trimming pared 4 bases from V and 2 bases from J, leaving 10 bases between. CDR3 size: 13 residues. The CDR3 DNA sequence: TGTGCCAGCAGCCAGTCGGGGGCCTACGAGCAGTACTTC. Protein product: CASSQSGAYEQYF.

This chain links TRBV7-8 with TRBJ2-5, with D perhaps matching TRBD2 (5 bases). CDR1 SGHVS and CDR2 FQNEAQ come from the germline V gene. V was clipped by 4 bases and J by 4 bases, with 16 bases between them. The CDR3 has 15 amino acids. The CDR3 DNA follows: TGTGCCAGCAGCTCCTCGTGGCGAGGGCGAGAGACCCAGTACTTC. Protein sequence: CASSSSWRGRETQYF.

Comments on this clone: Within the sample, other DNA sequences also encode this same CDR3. The CDR3 region is CASSLGLAGGNEQFF. The CDR3 coding sequence is TGTGCCAGCAGCTTAGGTCTAGCGGGAGGGAATGAGCAGTTCTTC. This sequence joins TRBV7-2 and TRBJ2-1; 12 bases line up with TRBD2. The V segment lost 1 base and the J segment 7 bases; nucleotides outside the gene matches: 2. The CDR3 is 15 amino acids. Looked up from germline, CDR1 is SGHTA and CDR2 is FQGNSA.

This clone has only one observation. The CDR3 DNA reads TGTGCCAGCAGCTCCCCTCTGCTGTCCTACGAGCAGTACTTC. Protein: CASSSPLLSYEQYF. This chain uses TRBV11-2 with TRBJ2-7; D unresolved. With 4 bases removed from V and 1 base from J, the gap between germline ends came to 11 bases. The CDR3 sequence is 14 residues long. CDR1 and CDR2 from the germline V gene are SGHAT and FQNNGV.

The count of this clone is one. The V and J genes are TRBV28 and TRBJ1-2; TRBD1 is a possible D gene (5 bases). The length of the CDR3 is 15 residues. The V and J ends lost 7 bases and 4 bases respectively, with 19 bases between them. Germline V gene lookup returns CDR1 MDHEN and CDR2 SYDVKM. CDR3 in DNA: TGTGCCAGCAACGCAGGATCCCACGGGGGCTATGGCTACACCTTC. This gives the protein CASNAGSHGGYGYTF.

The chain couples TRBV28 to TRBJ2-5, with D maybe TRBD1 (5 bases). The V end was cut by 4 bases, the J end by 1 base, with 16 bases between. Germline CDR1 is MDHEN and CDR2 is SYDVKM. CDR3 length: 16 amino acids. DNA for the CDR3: TGTGCCAGCAGTTCTCTTACCGGACACAGCCAAGAGACCCAGTACTTC. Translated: CASSSLTGHSQETQYF.

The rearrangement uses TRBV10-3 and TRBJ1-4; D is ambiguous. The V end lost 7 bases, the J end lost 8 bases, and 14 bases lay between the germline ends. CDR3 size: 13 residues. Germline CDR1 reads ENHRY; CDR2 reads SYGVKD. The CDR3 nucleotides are TGTGCCATCAAGGGCACCTCTGGAGAAAAACTGTTTTTT. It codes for CAIKGTSGEKLFF.

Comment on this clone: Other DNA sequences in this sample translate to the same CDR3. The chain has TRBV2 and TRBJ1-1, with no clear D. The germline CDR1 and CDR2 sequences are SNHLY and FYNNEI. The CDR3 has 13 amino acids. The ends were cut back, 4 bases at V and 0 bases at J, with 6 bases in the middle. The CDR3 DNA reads TGTGCCAGCAGTGGCCAGGTGAACACTGAAGCTTTCTTT. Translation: CASSGQVNTEAFF.

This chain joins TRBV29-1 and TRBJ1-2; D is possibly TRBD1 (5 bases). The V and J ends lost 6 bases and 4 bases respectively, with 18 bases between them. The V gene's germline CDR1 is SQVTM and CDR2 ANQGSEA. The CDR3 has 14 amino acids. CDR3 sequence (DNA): TGCAGCGTGGGATCCGGGACGGGAGGCTATGGCTACACCTTC. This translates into CSVGSGTGGYGYTF.

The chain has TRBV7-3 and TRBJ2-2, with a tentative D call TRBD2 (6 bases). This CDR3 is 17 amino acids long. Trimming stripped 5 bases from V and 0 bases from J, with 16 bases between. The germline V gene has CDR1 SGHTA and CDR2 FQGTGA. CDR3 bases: TGTGCCAGCAGCCCACTCCCCGGAGGGTCGAACACCGGGGAGCTGTTTTTT. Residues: CASSPLPGGSNTGELFF.